This paragraph reports one TCR beta chain. This clonotype was recorded many times. Its target antigen remains unknown. No base quality information exists; no much larger clone differs at one position. CDR1 and CDR2, looked up from the germline V gene, are MGHRA and YSYEKL. From cysteine to phenylalanine, the CDR3 is 14 amino acids long. Only the CDR3 DNA is retained, 42 bases long and in frame from the first base. V loses 1 base, J loses 3 bases, and the germline ends lie 10 bases apart. TCR beta CDR3 regions were amplified from RNA transcripts. The TCR CDR3 was subjected to a first round of RT-PCR using the HTBI primer set and the Qiagen OneStep RT-PCR kit. Libraries were constructed in a second round of multiplex PCR, after which size selection and purification were carried out. Paired-end sequencing of the libraries was performed with 100 bp reads on an Illumina HiSeq2000. Concerning the study's data processing: SOAPnuke was used to process the raw data, throwing out any read that contained adapters or uncalled bases, had a mean Phred below 15, or lacked an exact constant-primer or identifier match. High-quality paired reads were merged with COPE v1.2.5, and unique nucleotide sequences were defined as clonotypes. MiTCR v1.1 was used to align clonotypes to the IMGT TRBV, TRBD and TRBJ reference segments. Only V-J combinations with frequency above 0.0001, covering 98% to 99.2% of repertoires, were analysed. The TCS score was defined as the ratio of F50 (clonal expansion) to E x V (chaos), calculated using BLOSUM62-based TCRdist between CDR3 peptides within each V-J. Welch's t-statistics and random forest reduced some 510 V-J features to 10 to 15, which were used in a naive Bayes classifier (R e1071). TCRdb trimmed the raw reads at Q25, called clones with MiXCR and kept productive beta chains. Rows are combined by CDR3 protein, so each entry shows the most common genes and DNA. The V and J calls come from TCRdb's annotation, not from the publication. In this sample the table shows under 400,000 distinct CDR3 sequences, around a sixth of which occur a single time. The top ten hold about a quarter of the sample.

The data belong to a study of T cells in Graves' hyperthyroidism and ophthalmopathy (dated 2019 in TCRdb). Notes on the research overall: Peripheral blood samples were taken at initial diagnosis, before any treatment was given. To identify TCR V-J signatures that set the groups apart, the researchers used a discovery cohort of roughly 100 patients, made up of around 40 with Graves' ophthalmopathy and some 55 with stable Graves' hyperthyroidism. Prospective prediction of ophthalmopathy was tested in an independent validation cohort of approximately 18 hyperthyroidism patients and 17 patients who later progressed to ophthalmopathy. For training and testing, the approximately 92 patients in the discovery cohort were randomly divided in a 7:3 ratio. The study also compared thyroid tissue and blood T-cell repertoires from roughly six Graves' hyperthyroidism patients. Following sampling, methimazole starting at 30 mg daily was given to hyperthyroidism patients, and high-dose intravenous methylprednisolone was given to ophthalmopathy patients. According to the paper, TCR Vbeta CDR3 sequencing was carried out on more than 120 peripheral blood samples, which came from under 50 ophthalmopathy, approximately 78 hyperthyroidism and about 17 progressor patients.

Hyperthyroidism patients were newly diagnosed, with disease duration under 2 months, and aged 18 to 65 years. Patients with uncontrolled infections, other autoimmune diseases, pregnancy or lactation were excluded. Clinical symptoms, serum thyroxine and TRAb, thyroid ultrasound, and orbital computed tomography formed the basis for the diagnoses. For progressor patients, blood was drawn at the first diagnosis of hyperthyroidism, before any ophthalmopathy symptoms had appeared. PBMCs were isolated from about 10 ml of fresh peripheral blood by Ficoll-Paque density gradient centrifugation. Progressor patients were initially diagnosed with Graves' hyperthyroidism and developed ophthalmopathy during follow-up. Total RNA was extracted using Trizol reagent, and RNA quality was assessed on an Agilent 2100 Bioanalyzer. Here is what the overall study found, with its caveats: Ophthalmopathy was separated from stable hyperthyroidism by a 13 V-J signature model, with roughly 88% sensitivity and roughly 84% specificity obtained in cross-validation and 80%/75% obtained in testing. In validation, progression to ophthalmopathy was predicted by the model with approximately 67% sensitivity and around 75% specificity, a median of around 5.9 months before onset. Blood samples also contained most of the expanded thyroid clonotypes (frequency above 0.001), which suggests that blood repertoires may reflect thyroid immune responses. Sample size was not statistically predetermined, and blinding of investigators to group allocation was not performed.

The rearranged chain carries TRBV4-1 and TRBJ2-7; the D gene is perhaps TRBD1, from 5 matching bases. This receptor was obtained from a woman aged 18-29 years with Graves' hyperthyroidism that later progressed to Graves' ophthalmopathy. Sequencing used blood. Here the CDR3 is given as CASSQGGRGYEQYF. The sequence in DNA is TGCGCCAGCAGCCAAGGAGGTAGGGGCTACGAGCAGTACTTC.